This passage covers 29 T cell receptor beta chains from one sample sequenced in a study of PD-1 blockade in mismatch repair-deficient tumors (dated by TCRdb to 2015 to 2018). Library preparation employed the immunoSEQ multiplex PCR assay. TCRdb took this table from immuneACCESS and kept in-frame rearrangements with V and J called. Such tables lack part of the clones; where checked against another copy, unresolved V genes explain under half of the gap, and the rest is unexplained. This sample holds just under 80,000 clones; around 80% were observed only once. Clones ranked in the top ten supply over 4.5% of the sample. The sequencing used peripheral blood, collected 44 weeks after starting pembrolizumab. Source of these receptors: an adult with mismatch repair-deficient cancer.

The chain links TRBV5-1 to TRBJ2-7, with 14 bases lining up with TRBD2. This CDR3 contains 16 residues. Germline V lookup: CDR1 SGHRS, CDR2 YFSETQ. V lost 0 bases, J lost 7 bases, and 6 bases stayed unmatched. This chain's CDR3 is CASSLAGTSGSREQYF. CDR3 coding DNA: TGCGCCAGCAGCTTGGCCGGGACTAGCGGGAGCCGGGAGCAGTACTTC.

The gene calls are TRBV19 and TRBJ2-7; 8 bases fit TRBD1. The length of the CDR3 is 15 residues. Germline-derived CDR1 and CDR2 are LNHDA and SQIVND (reference sequence). V lost 6 bases and J lost 0; bases outside the gene matches: 7. The CDR3 region has the DNA TGTGCCAGTAGCGAGACAGGGGCGAGCTCCTACGAGCAGTACTTC. This codes for CASSETGASSYEQYF.

V is TRBV6-6 and J is TRBJ1-3, with no clear D. The ends were cut back, 7 bases at V and 1 base at J, with 5 bases in the middle. This CDR3 is 12 amino acids long. The germline CDR1 and CDR2 sequences are MNHNY and SVGAGI (reference sequence). The CDR3 region has the DNA TGTGCCAGCATAGGGTCTGGAAACACCATATATTTT. It codes for CASIGSGNTIYF.

This chain links TRBV19 with TRBJ2-7; D unresolved. V was cut by 8 bases and J by 2 bases, with 13 bases left in between. The germline gives CDR1 LNHDA, CDR2 SQIVND (reference sequence). The CDR3 loop spans 13 amino acids. The CDR3: CASSDIPPYEQYF. CDR3 in DNA: TGTGCCAGTTCAGACATTCCCCCCTACGAGCAGTACTTC.

The V gene is TRBV13, the J gene TRBJ2-7, with TRBD1 matching over 10 bases. The CDR3 is made up of 14 amino acids. The ends lost 5 bases at V and 3 bases at J; junction bases unmatched: 4. Germline CDR1 PRHDT, CDR2 FYEKMQ (reference sequence). The CDR3 DNA sequence: TGTGCCAGCAGCCTCCGGACAGGGGGCTACGAGCAGTACTTC. Its protein is CASSLRTGGYEQYF.

The chain carries TRBV29-1 and TRBJ2-7, with 10 bases fitting TRBD1. Per the germline V gene, CDR1 is SQVTM and CDR2 is ANQGSEA. V shed 6 bases and J 0 bases; nucleotides not matched to a gene: 2. This CDR3 region has 13 residues. The CDR3 reads CSVRTGGSYEQYF. The CDR3 nucleotides are TGCAGCGTCCGGACAGGGGGCTCCTACGAGCAGTACTTC.

V and J are TRBV30 and TRBJ2-1; the D is unclear. This CDR3 comprises 14 residues. The germline gives CDR1 GTSNPN, CDR2 SVGIG (reference sequence). V lost 6 bases, J lost 1 base, and 13 bases lay in between. DNA of the CDR3: TGTGCCTGCCTGGGTGCCCGATCCTACAATGAGCAGTTCTTC. This codes for CACLGARSYNEQFF.

This clone was detected only a few times. The chain combines TRBV6-4 with TRBJ2-1; the D gene is possibly TRBD2 (5 bases). Germline CDR1 reads MRHNA; CDR2 reads SNTAGT. Trimming left V 4 bases short and J 5 bases short, with 12 bases between. This CDR3 is built from 14 residues. The CDR3 is CASSARGLDNEQFF. The CDR3 DNA reads TGTGCCAGCAGTGCGAGAGGACTGGACAATGAGCAGTTCTTC.

Here the CDR3 DNA reads TGCGCCAGCAGCCCAGAGGGGCTAGCGGGAGTTGATACGCAGTATTTT. It yields the protein CASSPEGLAGVDTQYF. This sequence joins TRBV5-1 and TRBJ2-3, with 10 positions matching TRBD2. This CDR3 contains 16 residues. V was clipped by 4 bases and J by 6 bases; unmatched bases: 11. CDR1 is SGHRS, CDR2 YFSETQ, per germline.

This clone came up a few times. The chain carries TRBV4-1 and TRBJ1-2; D remains ambiguous. V lost 1 base and J 7 bases, leaving 13 bases between the germline ends. This CDR3 has 14 residues. CDR1 and CDR2 from the germline V gene are MGHRA and YSYEKL. DNA for the CDR3: TGCGCCAGCAGCCAAGTTACCGGTGGCCGTGGCTACACCTTC. It is translated as CASSQVTGGRGYTF.

This chain connects TRBV9 to TRBJ2-7, with 13 bases that match TRBD2. The CDR3 runs 19 residues. V dropped 0 bases and J dropped 4; count of bases not matched to a gene: 13. Germline CDR1 and CDR2: SGDLS and YYNGEE. This CDR3 is CASSVGIGRTSGSSYEQYF. In nucleotides, the CDR3 is TGTGCCAGCAGCGTAGGGATAGGTCGGACTAGCGGGAGTAGTTACGAGCAGTACTTC. Together with reference TRBV9 and TRBJ2-7, the CDR3 gives the full variable domain: DSGVTQTPKHLITATGQRVTLRCSPRSGDLSVYWYQQSLDQGLQFLIQYYNGEERAKGNILERFSAQQFPDLHSELNLSSLELGDSALYFCASSVGIGRTSGSSYEQYFGPGTRLTVT.

The chain employs TRBV29-1 and TRBJ2-7; 7 nucleotides line up with TRBD1. This CDR3 region has 13 residues. Germline lookup yields CDR1 SQVTM and CDR2 ANQGSEA. Unmatched junction bases numbered 12, after V lost 7 bases and J lost 6 bases. Here the CDR3 reads CSANTDREAEQYF. The CDR3 DNA sequence: TGCAGCGCCAACACCGACAGGGAAGCCGAGCAGTACTTC.

The CDR3 bases are TGTGCCAGCAGTGCTAGGGGGCGGAAGGGGAATGAGCAGTTCTTC. Translation: CASSARGRKGNEQFF. The chain employs TRBV11-3 and TRBJ2-1; 7 nucleotides agree with TRBD1. The germline CDR1 and CDR2 sequences are SGHNT and YENEEA. This CDR3 comprises 15 residues. The ends lost 6 bases at V and 7 bases at J; junction bases unmatched: 12.

This clone was counted a few times. The chain joins TRBV19 to TRBJ1-5; tentative D call: TRBD1 (5 bases). CDR1 is LNHDA, CDR2 SQIVND, per germline (reference sequence). The CDR3 has 18 residues. V was cut by 3 bases and J by 0 bases, with 18 bases left in between. This chain's CDR3 is CASSIGGSDFFSNQPQHF. DNA for the CDR3: TGTGCCAGTAGTATCGGGGGGAGTGACTTCTTTAGCAATCAGCCCCAGCATTTT. The complete variable domain, with remaining parts taken from reference TRBV19 and TRBJ1-5, reads DGGITQSPKYLFRKEGQNVTLSCEQNLNHDAMYWYRQDPGQGLRLIYYSQIVNDFQKGDIAEGYSVSREKKESFPLTVTSAQKNPTAFYLCASSIGGSDFFSNQPQHFGDGTRLSIL.

The chain combines TRBV7-9 with TRBJ2-1; 9 bases agree with TRBD2. The germline gives CDR1 SEHNR, CDR2 FQNEAQ (reference sequence). The CDR3 is made up of 15 amino acids. V lost 5 bases, J lost 4 bases, and 6 bases stayed unmatched. As DNA, the CDR3 is TGTGCCAGCAGCGAGACACTAGCGGGTTACAATGAGCAGTTCTTC. It codes for CASSETLAGYNEQFF.

V is TRBV4-1 and J is TRBJ2-5, with D unclear. Germline V gene sequence: CDR1 MGHRA, CDR2 YSYEKL. V lost 0 bases and J lost 1, with 9 bases in between. The length of the CDR3 is 15 residues. The CDR3 region has the DNA TGCGCCAGCAGCCAAGATGAGGCAGTCCAAGAGACCCAGTACTTC. Protein sequence: CASSQDEAVQETQYF.

This sequence joins TRBV19 and TRBJ1-2; 9 bases line up with TRBD1. With 3 bases clipped from V and 4 bases from J, the junction kept 9 bases outside the gene matches. The germline V gene has CDR1 LNHDA and CDR2 SQIVND (reference sequence). The CDR3 runs to 16 residues. CDR3 amino acids: CASSIFEGTGTYGYTF. The CDR3 nucleotides are TGTGCCAGTAGTATTTTCGAGGGGACAGGGACCTATGGCTACACCTTC.

V is TRBV7-8 and J is TRBJ2-6; the D is unclear. Germline CDR1 is SGHVS and CDR2 is FQNEAQ. V lost 0 bases to trimming and J lost 4 bases, with 4 bases between them. This CDR3 spans 14 amino acids. The chain's CDR3 is CASSLAQGANVLTF. The DNA of the CDR3 is TGTGCCAGCAGCTTAGCGCAAGGGGCCAACGTCCTGACTTTC.

V gene TRBV11-3 combines with J gene TRBJ2-7; TRBD2 agrees at 7 bases. V shed 5 bases, J shed 2 bases, and the junction held 6 bases outside the gene matches. This CDR3 region has 14 residues. Germline V CDR1 and CDR2: SGHNT, YENEEA. CDR3 region: CASSPQLAAYEQYF. Here the CDR3 DNA reads TGTGCCAGCAGCCCACAGCTAGCGGCCTACGAGCAGTACTTC.

The CDR3 coding sequence is TGTGCCAGCAGCTTGGGTTGGGCTAGCGGGGTGAGAGGCACAGATACGCAGTATTTT. This codes for CASSLGWASGVRGTDTQYF. The V gene is TRBV5-4, the J gene TRBJ2-3; 9 bases agree with TRBD2. J lost 1 base, V lost 0 bases, and 12 bases had no gene match. The CDR3 runs 19 residues. Germline values: CDR1 SGHNT, CDR2 YYREEE (reference sequence). Filled out from reference TRBV5-4 and TRBJ2-3, the complete variable domain reads ETGVTQSPTHLIKTRGQQVTLRCSSQSGHNTVSWYQQALGQGPQFIFQYYREEENGRGNFPPRFSGLQFPNYSSELNVNALELDDSALYLCASSLGWASGVRGTDTQYFGPGTRLTVL.

The chain uses TRBV19 and TRBJ2-2, with 7 bases aligning to TRBD2. V lost 6 bases, J lost 7 bases, and 14 bases stayed unmatched. The CDR3 spans 16 residues. Germline V gives CDR1 LNHDA, CDR2 SQIVND (reference sequence). The CDR3 loop reads CASSPLRSREDGELFF. The CDR3 coding sequence is TGTGCCAGTAGCCCCCTGAGGAGTCGGGAGGACGGGGAGCTGTTTTTT.

This clone was seen only a few times. The rearrangement links TRBV7-9 to TRBJ1-3; D gene unclear. Germline V gene lookup returns CDR1 SEHNR and CDR2 FQNEAQ (reference sequence). The CDR3 consists of 15 residues. The germline V and J ends were trimmed by 5 bases and 7 bases, with 18 bases remaining between them. The CDR3 bases are TGTGCCAGCAGCCCTAAACAGAGACTGGACAACACCATATATTTT. It codes for CASSPKQRLDNTIYF.

This clone turned up a few times. The rearrangement links TRBV30 to TRBJ1-1; D gene uncertain. Germline V gives CDR1 GTSNPN, CDR2 SVGIG (reference sequence). The V and J ends lost 3 bases and 5 bases respectively, with 10 bases between them. CDR3 length: 12 amino acids. Here the CDR3 DNA reads TGTGCCTGGAGACGGGAAAGAACTGAAGCTTTCTTT. This gives the protein CAWRRERTEAFF.

This rearrangement joins TRBV7-3 to TRBJ2-1, with TRBD2 matching over 14 bases. V was clipped by 5 bases and J by 8 bases; unmatched bases: 11. The CDR3 totals 17 residues. Germline V gene lookup returns CDR1 SGHTA and CDR2 FQGTGA. The CDR3 bases are TGTGCCAGCAGCGCCGGGACTAGCGGGAGACTATGGGATGAGCAGTTCTTC. Its protein product is CASSAGTSGRLWDEQFF. The whole variable domain, remainder taken from reference TRBV7-3 and TRBJ2-1, is GAGVSQTPSNKVTEKGKYVELRCDPISGHTALYWYRQSLGQGPEFLIYFQGTGAADDSGLPNDRFFAVRPEGSVSTLKIQRTERGDSAVYLCASSAGTSGRLWDEQFFGPGTRLTVL.

This chain uses TRBV28 with TRBJ2-7; 8 bases fit TRBD2. Germline trimming cut 6 bases from V and 2 bases from J; bases unmatched to any gene: 6. This CDR3 has 14 amino acids. The V gene's germline CDR1 is MDHEN and CDR2 SYDVKM. This chain's CDR3 is CASRPAGAAYEQYF. The CDR3 nucleotides are TGTGCCAGCAGGCCAGCGGGAGCGGCCTACGAGCAGTACTTC.

This rearrangement joins TRBV7-8 to TRBJ1-4; D is unresolved. Germline CDR1 SGHVS, CDR2 FQNEAQ. The CDR3 runs to 16 residues. V shed 0 bases and J shed 0 bases, with 8 bases lying between them. CDR3 sequence reads: CASSLATAATNEKLFF. CDR3 DNA: TGTGCCAGCAGCTTAGCGACGGCAGCAACTAATGAAAAACTGTTTTTT.

The chain recombines TRBV7-2 with TRBJ2-7; D not certain. The CDR3 is made up of 14 amino acids. Germline V lookup: CDR1 SGHTA, CDR2 FQGNSA. Trimming removed 3 bases from V and 2 bases from J, with 11 bases in between. The CDR3 DNA sequence: TGTGCCAGCAGCTTTAGTCACAGTACCTACGAGCAGTACTTC. This sequence encodes CASSFSHSTYEQYF.

A word on this clone: A read error may account for a junction end that differs from germline. This chain connects TRBV5-1 to TRBJ2-5, with 7 bases lining up with TRBD1. Germline V gene data show CDR1 as SGHRS and CDR2 as YFSETQ. The CDR3 runs to 14 residues. CDR3 residues: CATSRGSQEETQYF. CDR3 in DNA: TGCGCCACCAGCAGGGGGAGTCAGGAAGAGACCCAGTACTTC.

This chain uses TRBV11-3 with TRBJ1-2, with a tentative D call TRBD1 (5 bases). V lost 1 base to trimming and J lost 8 bases, with 11 bases between them. Germline V CDR1 and CDR2: SGHNT, YENEEA. The CDR3 contains 13 residues. The CDR3 nucleotides read TGTGCCAGCAGCTTAGGGACACTACGGGGCTACACCTTC. It codes for CASSLGTLRGYTF.